This entry lists 8 T cell receptor beta chains sequenced from one sample in a study of PD-1 blockade in classical Hodgkin lymphoma. No patient escaped relapse after autologous stem cell transplantation, and brentuximab vedotin exposure varied. Measured with immunoSEQ multiplex PCR; TCRdb has only the in-frame clones, and not every one. The sample records over 15,000 clones, more than 55% being singletons. The material was peripheral blood mononuclear cells (PBMCs), obtained before the second cycle of nivolumab. The origin of the receptors is a human donor with classical Hodgkin lymphoma.

This clone was observed a few times. The rearrangement uses TRBV2 and TRBJ1-6; D may be TRBD1 (5 bases). Germline values: CDR1 SNHLY, CDR2 FYNNEI. The V end was cut by 4 bases, the J end by 10 bases, with 17 bases between. This CDR3 spans 15 amino acids. The CDR3 sequence is CASSVAGTGRSPLHF. The CDR3 nucleotides read TGTGCCAGCAGTGTGGCAGGGACGGGGAGATCACCCCTCCACTTT.

V usage is TRBV27 and J usage is TRBJ1-5; D uncertain. The germline V and J ends were trimmed by 3 bases and 0 bases, with 6 bases remaining between them. Germline values: CDR1 MNHEY, CDR2 SMNVEV (reference sequence). CDR3 length equals 14 residues. CDR3: CASSFEASNQPQHF. The CDR3 DNA follows: TGTGCCAGCAGTTTCGAGGCTAGCAATCAGCCCCAGCATTTT.

This clone appeared a single time. The chain joins TRBV29-1 to TRBJ1-2; D unclear. This CDR3 comprises 14 residues. Germline lookup yields CDR1 SQVTM and CDR2 ANQGSEA. The ends were cut back, 2 bases at V and 2 bases at J, with 12 bases in the middle. The DNA for the CDR3 is TGCAGCGTTGAATCCAGCACGGAGAACTATGGCTACACCTTC. Translation gives CSVESSTENYGYTF.

The chain has TRBV13 and TRBJ2-1; 13 bases are shared with TRBD2. Germline trimming cut 4 bases from V and 9 bases from J; bases unmatched to any gene: 6. The germline V gene encodes CDR1 PRHDT and CDR2 FYEKMQ (reference sequence). This CDR3 is 15 amino acids long. Here the CDR3 DNA reads TGTGCCAGCAGCTCCGGACTAGCGGGAGCTAGTGAGCAGTTCTTC. Amino acid sequence: CASSSGLAGASEQFF.

The chain couples TRBV9 to TRBJ1-6; maybe TRBD1 (6 bases). V lost 3 bases and J 7 bases, leaving 14 bases between the germline ends. The CDR3 covers 15 residues. Germline V lookup: CDR1 SGDLS, CDR2 YYNGEE. Here the CDR3 reads CASSATGIWNSPLHF. CDR3 sequence (DNA): TGTGCCAGCAGCGCCACAGGGATTTGGAATTCACCCCTCCACTTT.

CDR3 DNA: TGTGCCAGCAGCTTAGCAGGTAGCGGGCCTTACGAGCAGTACTTC. The encoded protein is CASSLAGSGPYEQYF. The V and J genes are TRBV7-2 and TRBJ2-7, with 7 bases that match TRBD2. With 0 bases clipped from V and 4 bases from J, the junction kept 6 bases outside the gene matches. The CDR3 length is 15 residues. The germline V gene encodes CDR1 SGHTA and CDR2 FQGNSA.

This chain connects TRBV6-6 to TRBJ1-2; D remains ambiguous. V lost 8 bases to trimming and J lost 5 bases, with 21 bases between them. Looked up from germline, CDR1 is MNHNY and CDR2 is SVGAGI (reference sequence). The CDR3 has 15 amino acids. CDR3 sequence reads: CASLGSIGLSYGYTF. The CDR3 region has the DNA TGTGCCAGCTTAGGCAGTATAGGTTTGTCGTATGGCTACACCTTC.

This chain joins TRBV6-1 and TRBJ2-7; 16 bases map to TRBD2. CDR3 length: 16 residues. Per the germline V gene, CDR1 is MNHNS and CDR2 is SASEGT. After removal of 4 bases from V and 2 bases from J, the junction contained 2 bases not matched to a gene. Here the CDR3 reads CASSAGLAGGAYEQYF. For the CDR3, the DNA is TGTGCCAGCAGTGCGGGACTAGCGGGGGGGGCCTACGAGCAGTACTTC.